Listed here is a single TCR beta chain. This sample was included in a study of PD-L1 blockade in urothelial cancer. Overall study context: Blood was tested 3 weeks (second dose) and 6 weeks into treatment. T cell content in blood samples showed a median of 141,255.

PCRs were each spiked with synthetic TCR analog templates. Clones were read by immunoSEQ multiplex PCR, and TCRdb kept only the in-frame ones, dropping some. Of around 93,000 clones listed, 83% are singletons. Unmatched junction bases numbered 10, after V lost 8 bases and J lost 7 bases. CDR3 size: 14 residues. Germline loops: CDR1 MNHEY, CDR2 SVGAGI. Time point indicated: peripheral blood 6 weeks after treatment start. The receptor was isolated from a man between 65 and 85 years old with urothelial cancer. The chain joins TRBV6-5 to TRBJ1-4; 7 bases are a match to TRBD1. This specimen consisted of PBMCs, obtained around atezolizumab (anti-PD-L1) treatment. CDR3 sequence (DNA): TGTGCCAGCGGGAGACAGGGTGTCTCTGAAAAACTGTTTTTT. The encoded protein is CASGRQGVSEKLFF.